This TCR beta chain was documented in a study of spatial heterogeneity in lung cancer. General study findings and limits: Mutation counts in tumors were tracked by counts of expanded intratumoral alpha and beta TCRs. Ubiquitous and regional expanded TCR counts correlated with ubiquitous and regional nonsynonymous mutations, respectively.

Time point described: sample taken at primary tumor resection. A total of roughly 72 untreated early-stage non-small cell lung cancer patients served as donors. Unsorted whole RNA of tumor, nontumor lung or frozen PBMC was sequenced. This clonotype has only a few counts. Its antigen remains unknown. Because the library targeted alpha chains, this beta chain is an off-target read whose size means little. Using its own MiXCR run on the 5' RACE reads, TCRdb lists one record per CDR3 protein. This sample yields over 6,500 distinct CDR3 sequences, of which roughly 12% are seen a single time; 20% to 25% belongs to the top ten. The V end lost 6 bases, the J end lost 5 bases, and 14 bases lay between the germline ends. The CDR3 covers 12 residues. In germline, CDR1 is DFQATT, CDR2 SNEGSKA (reference sequence).

The chain uses TRBV20-1 and TRBJ2-7; maybe TRBD1 (6 bases). The clonotype was recovered from a male donor with early-stage non-small cell lung cancer. The starting material was lung tumor tissue, obtained at surgery. The CDR3 nucleotides are TGCAGTGCCAGGGGCAACGGGAACGAGCAGTACTTC. Residues: CSARGNGNEQYF.